Each of the 30 T cell receptor beta chains below was sequenced from the same sample in a study of CD4 and CD8 cells across lung adenocarcinoma regions. TCRdb reprocessed the PCR reads via MiXCR and lists one record per CDR3 protein. The sample yields approximately 8,800 distinct CDR3 sequences, less than 70% seen once. Specimen: CD8+ T cells from the center of a lung tumor. These receptors originate from a female donor with lung adenocarcinoma. The CD4 and CD8 labels of this study may be unreliable.

The sample holds one count of this clonotype. CDR3 amino acids: CASSLEAISNQPQHF. The CDR3 nucleotides are TGTGCCAGCAGCTTAGAAGCGATTAGCAATCAGCCCCAGCATTTT. The V call is TRBV7-2, the J call TRBJ1-5; D is uncertain. The V and J ends lost 1 base and 0 bases respectively, with 7 bases between them. Looked up from germline, CDR1 is SGHTA and CDR2 is FQGNSA. The CDR3 is made up of 15 amino acids.

This clonotype is labeled as medium-sized. The rearrangement joins TRBV12-3 or TRBV12-4 to TRBJ2-7, with 7 bases matching TRBD2. V dropped 1 base and J dropped 0; count of bases not matched to a gene: 3. The CDR3 consists of 15 residues. CDR3 sequence reads: CASSLGSGDSYEQYF. The CDR3 region has the DNA TGTGCCAGCAGTTTAGGGAGCGGGGACTCCTACGAGCAGTACTTC.

There are many counts of this clonotype. This chain connects TRBV3-1 to TRBJ2-5; no clear D. Germline CDR1 LGHDT, CDR2 YNNKEL (reference sequence). V was cut by 0 bases and J by 1 base, with 9 bases left in between. The CDR3 is 15 residues long. The chain's CDR3 is CASSQDSHPQETQYF. For the CDR3, the DNA is TGTGCCAGCAGCCAAGATTCCCACCCCCAAGAGACCCAGTACTTC.

Worth noting for this clonotype: The conserved phenylalanine or tryptophan is not found at the CDR3 terminus, so this likely reflects a read error. It is unclear where the CDR3 begins or ends on the DNA, so no DNA is shown, and the CDR3 is as TCRdb lists it. The chain uses TRBV7-6 and TRBJ1-1; no DNA check was done on the table's D call, TRBD1. In germline, CDR1 is SGHVS, CDR2 FNYEAQ. The CDR3 length is 15 residues, termini included. The CDR3: CASSLVQGEEQYFGP.

Notes on this clonotype: Germline is not matched at one junction end, which may reflect a read error. V usage is TRBV7-2 and J usage is TRBJ2-4; a weak D match, TRBD2 (6 bases). CDR1 and CDR2 from the germline V gene are SGHTA and FQGNSA. The CDR3 length is 11 residues. CDR3 in DNA: TGTGCCAGCCTTGCGGGGAACGTCCAGACCTTC. This codes for CASLAGNVQTF.

The CDR3 loop reads CASGLVLAVSTDALFF. CDR3 sequence (DNA): TGTGCTAGTGGTTTGGTATTGGCTGTGAGCACAGATGCGCTGTTTTTT. The V gene is TRBV12-5, the J gene TRBJ2-2; no clear D gene. V shed 0 bases and J shed 13 bases, with 21 bases lying between them. Germline CDR1 and CDR2: LGHNT and FRNRAP. The CDR3 length is 16 residues.

J is TRBJ2-1 and V is TRBV10-1, with 7 bases aligning to TRBD2. J gave up 5 bases and V 0 bases, and 7 bases lay outside the gene matches. Germline V lookup: CDR1 WNHNN, CDR2 SYGVQD (reference sequence). This CDR3 comprises 16 residues. CDR3 DNA: TGCGCCAGCAGTGAGTCTTGGACTAGAAATGACAATGAGCAGTTCTTC. As protein: CASSESWTRNDNEQFF.

This clonotype has a count of ten or more. V gene TRBV7-9 combines with J gene TRBJ1-1; possible D gene TRBD1, 5 bases. The CDR3 has 14 residues. V was cut by 2 bases and J by 3 bases, with 10 bases left in between. CDR1 is SEHNR, CDR2 FQNEAQ, per germline (reference sequence). This chain's CDR3 is CASSLQGEDTEAFF. The CDR3 DNA is TGTGCCAGCAGCTTACAGGGTGAGGACACTGAAGCTTTCTTT.

In the case of this clonotype: An end of the junction does not agree with germline; a read error may underlie this. The DNA for the CDR3 is TGTGCCCGCAGTCCCGAACTGGGCCCCAAGAATATTCAGTATTTC. Translated, it gives CARSPELGPKNIQYF. This sequence joins TRBV12-3 or TRBV12-4 and TRBJ2-3, with unresolved D. The CDR3 runs to 15 residues.

The genes are TRBV7-8 and TRBJ2-1; D unclear. The end of the DNA is better explained by TRBJ2-7, so the J call may be wrong. Germline lookup yields CDR1 SGHVS and CDR2 FQNEAQ. CDR3 length: 12 amino acids. CDR3 sequence reads: CASSSQVDEQYF. CDR3 nucleotides: TGTGCCAGCAGCTCCCAGGTGGACGAGCAGTACTTC.

As concerns this clonotype: Mismatch with germline at one junction end may stem from a read error. The chain links TRBV27 to TRBJ2-4, with D unresolved. The CDR3 spans 13 residues. CDR1 and CDR2 from the germline V gene are MNHEY and SMNVEV (reference sequence). The chain's CDR3 is CATGPSAKNMQYF. The CDR3 DNA follows: TGCGCCACCGGGCCCTCAGCCAAGAACATGCAGTACTTT.

The chain has TRBV6-5 and TRBJ2-1; 7 positions match TRBD1. The CDR3 contains 16 residues. With 0 bases clipped from V and 10 bases from J, the junction kept 12 bases outside the gene matches. Germline CDR1 reads MNHEY; CDR2 reads SVGAGI. The CDR3 DNA reads as TGTGCCAGCAGTTACTCGAAAGGGGGCTTCGTAAACGAGCAGTTCTTC. Translated: CASSYSKGGFVNEQFF.

In its sample, this clonotype is medium-sized. The V gene is TRBV7-2, the J gene TRBJ1-3, with 7 bases identical to TRBD1. The ends lost 4 bases at V and 3 bases at J; junction bases unmatched: 0. The CDR3 is 13 residues long. CDR1 and CDR2 from the germline V gene are SGHTA and FQGNSA. The CDR3 region has the DNA TGTGCCAGCAGCTCAGGGGGTGGAAACACCATATATTTT. Translated: CASSSGGGNTIYF.

Details on this clonotype: The conserved phenylalanine or tryptophan is not found at the CDR3 terminus, so this likely reflects a read error. No DNA is shown, since the ends of the CDR3 on it are uncertain; the CDR3 is the one TCRdb lists. The chain combines TRBV6-1 with TRBJ2-5; the tabulated D call, TRBD1, remains unverified against the DNA. Germline CDR1 MNHNS, CDR2 SASEGT. A total of 14 residues make up the CDR3, ends included. CDR3 sequence reads: CASGGQALQETQFS.

The chain is built from TRBV12-3 or TRBV12-4 and TRBJ2-2; weak D call: TRBD1 (6 bases). V was pared by 7 bases and J by 5 bases, with 20 bases between. The CDR3 has 16 residues. The CDR3 here is CASTTFRGASTGELFF. The CDR3 bases are TGTGCCAGCACTACATTCAGGGGAGCCTCAACCGGGGAGCTGTTTTTT.

The chain has TRBV29-1 and TRBJ2-4; D may be TRBD2 (6 bases). The J call may be in error: the DNA end matches TRBJ2-5 better. Germline CDR1 is SQVTM and CDR2 is ANQGSEA. This CDR3 is 13 amino acids long. The CDR3 DNA reads TGCAGCGCCCTGGGGGGAGGTGGGGAGACCCAGTACTTC. Residues: CSALGGGGETQYF.

The chain employs TRBV6-5 and TRBJ1-6; D is unclear. Trimming took off 4 bases at V and 9 bases at J, with 7 bases between the two ends. Germline V CDR1 and CDR2: MNHEY, SVGAGI. The CDR3 has 12 residues. The CDR3: CASSSPGSPLHF. The CDR3 nucleotides read TGTGCCAGCAGTTCACCCGGTTCACCCCTCCACTTT.

This clonotype came up once. The V and J genes are TRBV7-2 and TRBJ2-3, with D unclear. The DNA end is more similar to TRBJ2-4, so the J call may be wrong. CDR1 is SGHTA, CDR2 FQGNSA, per germline. The CDR3 is made up of 12 amino acids. The CDR3 region is CASRLGAYTQYF. DNA of the CDR3: TGTGCGAGCCGGTTAGGAGCGTATACTCAGTACTTC.

This clonotype was found many times. This chain connects TRBV6-5 to TRBJ2-1, with 7 bases that match TRBD2. The CDR3 loop spans 16 amino acids. V lost 0 bases and J lost 8; bases outside the gene matches: 10. The germline gives CDR1 MNHEY, CDR2 SVGAGI. In DNA form, the CDR3 reads TGTGCCAGCAGTTACTCGGGAGGGCTAGCTAAGGATGAGCAGTTCTTC. Translating it yields CASSYSGGLAKDEQFF.

This chain joins TRBV12-3 or TRBV12-4 and TRBJ2-2; D is possibly TRBD1 (6 bases). This CDR3 region has 14 residues. With 5 bases removed from V and 11 bases from J, the gap between germline ends came to 18 bases. Written as DNA, the CDR3 is TGTGCCAGCAGTCCCCAACAGGGAAACAATGAGCTGTTTTTT. It encodes CASSPQQGNNELFF.

About this clonotype itself: One end of the junction is discordant with germline, which a read error may explain. V is TRBV6-5 and J is TRBJ2-4, with D hard to call. Germline assignment: CDR1 MNHEY and CDR2 SVGAGI. CDR3 size: 13 residues. The DNA for the CDR3 is TGTGCCAGCAGTTACTCCTTAGCCAACATGCAGTACTTC. This translates into CASSYSLANMQYF.

Concerning this clonotype itself: This likely comes from a read error, as the CDR3 has no conserved phenylalanine or tryptophan at its end. The chain uses TRBV6-1 and TRBJ2-7, with D perhaps TRBD2 (7 bases). Germline values: CDR1 MNHNS, CDR2 SASEGT. Trimming cost V 8 bases and J 7 bases, with 15 bases left between them. The CDR3 length is 12 residues. The CDR3 is CASVGGAREQYL. CDR3 DNA sequence: TGTGCCAGCGTGGGGGGGGCGAGGGAGCAGTACTTA.

This clonotype is medium-sized within its sample. This sequence joins TRBV7-8 and TRBJ2-7; the D is unclear. Between the trimmed V and J ends, which lost 2 bases and 3 bases, there was a span of 8 bases. CDR3 length: 13 residues. Germline V lookup: CDR1 SGHVS, CDR2 FQNEAQ. The CDR3 here is CASSLLVSYEQYF. The CDR3 DNA sequence: TGTGCCAGCAGCTTACTTGTCAGCTACGAGCAGTACTTC.

This clonotype is labeled as medium-sized. The junction shows a germline mismatch at one end, possibly a read error. The V call is TRBV7-2, the J call TRBJ2-1, with D uncertain. The CDR3 covers 11 residues. Germline CDR1 and CDR2: SGHTA and FQGNSA. The CDR3 is CASSSRLEMLF. The CDR3 DNA reads as TGTGCCAGCAGCTCGCGACTGGAAATGCTCTTC. The full variable domain, its missing parts supplied by reference TRBV7-2 and TRBJ2-1, is GAGVSQSPSNKVTEKGKDVELRCDPISGHTALYWYRQSLGQGLEFLIYFQGNSAPDKSGLPSDRFSAERTGGSVSTLTIQRTQQEDSAVYLCASSSRLEMLFGPGTRLTVL.

The chain combines TRBV29-1 with TRBJ1-1, with TRBD1 matching over 7 bases. CDR3 size: 12 residues. Germline CDR1 reads SQVTM; CDR2 reads ANQGSEA. Germline trimming cut 3 bases from V and 8 bases from J; bases unmatched to any gene: 6. The CDR3: CSVDRQGLEAFF. The CDR3 DNA follows: TGCAGCGTTGATCGACAGGGTCTGGAAGCTTTCTTT.

J is TRBJ2-3 and V is TRBV24-1; TRBD1 matches at 10 bases. Germline V gene lookup returns CDR1 KGHDR and CDR2 SFDVKD. V shed 3 bases and J 4 bases; nucleotides not matched to a gene: 9. CDR3 size: 17 residues. The CDR3 sequence is CATSDPRQGALPDTQYF. The CDR3, as DNA: TGTGCCACCAGTGATCCGAGACAGGGGGCATTGCCAGATACGCAGTATTTT.

The V gene is TRBV6-5, the J gene TRBJ2-3; 11 bases fit TRBD2. Germline V gene sequence: CDR1 MNHEY, CDR2 SVGAGI. The CDR3 spans 17 residues. J gave up 2 bases and V 4 bases, and 8 bases lay outside the gene matches. The chain's CDR3 is CASSSLLLAGATDTQYF. The CDR3 nucleotides are TGTGCCAGCAGTTCCCTCTTACTAGCGGGAGCCACAGATACGCAGTATTTT.

This clonotype showed up many times. The gene calls are TRBV5-6 and TRBJ2-7; D might be TRBD1 (5 bases). This CDR3 region has 14 residues. V was cut by 2 bases and J by 6 bases, with 15 bases left in between. The germline CDR1 and CDR2 sequences are SGHDT and YYEEEE. CDR3 sequence reads: CASSLGAGTLEQYF. The CDR3 DNA is TGTGCCAGCAGCTTAGGGGCCGGAACCCTCGAGCAGTACTTC.

Comments on this clonotype: One end of the junction fails to match germline, which may point to a read error. The chain has TRBV6-4 and TRBJ2-2; possible D gene TRBD2, 6 bases. Germline V lookup: CDR1 MRHNA, CDR2 SNTAGT. This CDR3 has 14 amino acids. CDR3 residues: CASRRAGRAGKLYF. CDR3 coding DNA: TGTGCCAGCAGACGGGCGGGGCGCGCAGGTAAGCTGTATTTT.

This clonotype was found a few times. This chain links TRBV20-1 with TRBJ2-5; the match to TRBD2 covers 8 bases. Trimming cost V 3 bases and J 2 bases; bases outside gene matches: 5. The germline CDR1 and CDR2 sequences are DFQATT and SNEGSKA (reference sequence). CDR3 length equals 14 residues. The CDR3 bases are TGCAGTGCTAGGGCGGGGGGCCGACAAGAGACCCAGTACTTC. Amino acid sequence: CSARAGGRQETQYF.